This T cell receptor (beta chain) stems from a study of blood T cell repertoires in COVID-19. Study summary: From the United States, Italy and Spain came samples of acute and convalescent COVID-19. Nucleic acid was either cDNA or gDNA, and it came from T cells, B-cell-depleted T cells, or PBMCs.

The count of this clone is one. Authors' analysis steps: How many nucleated cells were present was estimated from reference gene primer amplification. Using immunoSEQ multiplex PCR, the repertoire was profiled, and TCRdb retains in-frame clones only, with some absent. The V and J calls and clone size are taken from that table; D and trimming were inferred from the DNA. The sample lists around 180,000 clones, roughly 76% seen once, with 10% to 15% in the top ten. During active infection, Seattle patients enrolled and were then monitored through disease. This CDR3 comprises 14 residues. The ends were cut back, 2 bases at V and 7 bases at J, with 15 bases in the middle. From germline, CDR1 is MDHEN and CDR2 SYDVKM.

Sequencing was carried out using peripheral blood. This clonotype was obtained from a woman aged 80 or over with COVID-19, enrolled during active disease. This rearrangement joins TRBV28 to TRBJ2-7, with D possibly matching TRBD1 (6 bases). The CDR3 sequence: CASSLDFQGSEQYF. CDR3 bases: TGTGCCAGCAGTTTAGATTTTCAGGGGTCGGAGCAGTACTTC.